The T cell receptor beta chain described here comes from a study of blood T cell repertoires in COVID-19 (TCRdb year 2020). For the study in its entirety: Collaborator samples came from the United States, Italy and Spain and covered acute and convalescent phases of COVID-19. A freely available public database, intended as a resource for researchers studying the immune response to SARS-CoV-2, is where the repertoires were released. Where HLA class I and class II types were available, the types were taken from metadata supplied by the sample provider, not from assay-based typing. The prospective study material was composed of cDNA or gDNA derived from T cells, B-cell-depleted T cells, or PBMCs. Subjects who had been exposed to COVID-19, were actively infected with it, or had recovered from it provided the deeply sampled blood TCRbeta repertoires that made up the dataset. Samples were obtained from the ongoing ImmuneRACE study (first 160 participants) and from 1,254 subjects provided by 6 global collaborators. The sample metadata nearly always contained a de-identified subject ID, COVID-19 status, age in years and sex. Findings and caveats that apply to the study as a whole: Clinical and demographic metadata were provided uncurated, with the amount varying by source and participant.

The CDR3 has 16 amino acids, counting the end cysteine and phenylalanine. Just CDR3 DNA is preserved here, 48 bases in frame from base 1. Clipping removes 4 bases from V and 4 bases from J, with 12 as the unmatched junction base count. CDR1 LGHNA and CDR2 YSLEER were looked up in the germline V gene. TCRbeta CDR3 regions were amplified from genomic DNA using the immunoSEQ Assay, a bias-controlled multiplex PCR. Turning to the authors' computational methods: Within the assay, amplification of reference gene primers was used to estimate how many nucleated cells each sample contained. To quantify the absolute abundance of each unique TCRbeta CDR3 rearrangement, sequence reads were collapsed and filtered. For each sample, productive Simpson clonality was calculated as the square root of Simpson's diversity index over productive rearrangements. TCRdb retrieved this table from immuneACCESS and kept in-frame rearrangements only. Not all clones are present; in checked studies, unresolved V genes account for under half, and no reason is known for the remainder. V and J calls and clone size come straight from that table; D and trimming were deduced from the DNA. The sample yields about 100,000 clones; 80% to 95% were counted once. Under 1.5% of the sample comes from the top ten.

Collaborating institutions collected whole blood in K2EDTA tubes following their own protocols. For TCRbeta analysis, collaborators shipped samples as frozen whole blood, isolated PBMCs, or DNA extracted from either of those sample types. There are a few counts of this clone. The antigen it binds to is not known. No base quality values were provided; no much bigger clone lies one nucleotide off. The chain is encoded by TRBV4-3 joined to TRBJ2-7, with 8 junctional bases fitting TRBD2. This clonotype was obtained from a woman in her twenties or thirties with acute or convalescent COVID-19. The specimen was peripheral blood. The CDR3 here reads CASSPSVEREPYEQYF. Here is the DNA: TGCGCCAGCAGCCCCTCTGTTGAGCGGGAGCCGTACGAGCAGTACTTC.